The T cell receptor beta chain described here comes from a study of beta chain features in type 1 diabetes. Study-wide findings and caveats: Compared to healthy donors, patients appeared to have naive, central memory and Treg TCRB repertoires that were more alike. People with Type 1 diabetes carried modestly yet significantly shorter TCRB CDR3s in all four CD4+ subsets.

Deletions cut 4 bases from V and 0 bases from J, with 14 bases between. CDR3 size: 16 residues. In germline, CDR1 is KGHSH, CDR2 LQKENI. A single heparinised draw of about 100 mL on average was taken per donor. All sorted populations exceeded 98% purity. This clone has more than one count but fewer than ten. The antigen is not known. Of the isolated RNA, all was reverse transcribed, and so the sequenced material was expressed TCRB transcripts. Average reads for naive, central memory and regulatory T cell samples were around 4 million. Profiled with immunoSEQ multiplex PCR; TCRdb holds only in-frame clones, not every one. The sample holds hundreds of thousands of clones, over 12% seen once.

The sequence came from a man aged 18 to 30 with type 1 diabetes. The source material was naive CD4+ T cells from blood. The chain employs TRBV18 and TRBJ2-3; D gene unclear. The CDR3 DNA sequence: TGTGCCAGCTCACAACGACTGAAGGGCAGCACAGATACGCAGTATTTT. Protein sequence: CASSQRLKGSTDTQYF.